This TCR beta chain emerged from a study of blood T cell repertoires in COVID-19. In the study overall: PBMCs, B-cell-depleted T cells, or T cells were the source of the cDNA or gDNA that made up the material.

CDR1 is SGHTA and CDR2 is FQGNSA in the germline V gene. With V trimmed by 5 bases and J by 2 bases, 6 bases remained unmatched. This CDR3 has 15 residues. Sequenced by immunoSEQ multiplex PCR; TCRdb stores in-frame clones only, minus some. The data hold around 190,000 clones, with 65% to 80% observed a single time. The V call is TRBV7-2, the J call TRBJ2-7; 10 bases map to TRBD1. The source is a woman in her forties or fifties with acute or convalescent COVID-19. Sequencing used peripheral blood. The CDR3 nucleotides are TGTGCCAGCAGCCAGCGGACAGGGGGAACCTACGAGCAGTACTTC. This codes for CASSQRTGGTYEQYF.